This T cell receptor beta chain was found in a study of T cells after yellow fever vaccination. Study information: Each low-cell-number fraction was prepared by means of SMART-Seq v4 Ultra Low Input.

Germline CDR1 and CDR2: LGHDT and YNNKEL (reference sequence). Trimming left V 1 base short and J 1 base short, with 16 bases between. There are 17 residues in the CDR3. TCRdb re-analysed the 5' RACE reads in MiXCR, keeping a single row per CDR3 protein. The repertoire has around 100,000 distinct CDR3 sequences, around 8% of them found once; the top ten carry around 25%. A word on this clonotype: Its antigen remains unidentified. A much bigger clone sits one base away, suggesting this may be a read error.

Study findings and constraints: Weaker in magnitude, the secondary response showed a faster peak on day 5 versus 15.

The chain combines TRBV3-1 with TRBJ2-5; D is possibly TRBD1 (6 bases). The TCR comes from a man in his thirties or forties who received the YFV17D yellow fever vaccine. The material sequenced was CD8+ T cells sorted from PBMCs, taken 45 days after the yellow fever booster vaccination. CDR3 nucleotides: TGTGCCAGCAGCCAAGGATGGACAGAGAAAATCCAAGAGACCCAGTACTTC. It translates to CASSQGWTEKIQETQYF.